Each of the 27 T cell receptor beta chains below was sequenced from the same sample in a study of metastatic and nonmetastatic thyroid tumors. Each patient went into thyroid surgery without having received any treatment. TCRdb re-called the PCR reads through MiXCR. Among approximately 21,000 clones, about 16% were seen once, and the ten largest hold over 20%. Material: blood. The receptors stem from a male donor with papillary thyroid cancer or a benign thyroid nodule (not recorded which). Some clones in this sample may be carry-over from other donors' samples.

By share, this clone counts as medium-sized. V and J are TRBV3-1 and TRBJ2-2; 11 bases match TRBD2. The CDR3 consists of 15 residues. CDR1 and CDR2 from the germline V gene are LGHDT and YNNKEL (reference sequence). The V segment lost 5 bases and the J segment 5 bases; nucleotides outside the gene matches: 4. DNA for the CDR3: TGTGCCAGCAGCTGGCCTAGCGGGGGGACCGGGGAGCTGTTTTTT. Its protein is CASSWPSGGTGELFF.

In this sample, this clone turned up many times. J is TRBJ2-3 and V is TRBV6-1, with TRBD2 matching 9 bases. The length of the CDR3 is 13 residues. Per the germline V gene, CDR1 is MNHNS and CDR2 is SASEGT. V lost 6 bases to trimming and J lost 5 bases; unmatched junction nucleotides: 3. The CDR3 DNA sequence: TGTGCCAGCAGCCTTAGCGGGAGAGATACGCAGTATTTT. Translating gives CASSLSGRDTQYF.

This clone was seen ten or more times. The gene calls are TRBV5-5 and TRBJ2-7; TRBD2 aligns across 11 bases. This CDR3 is built from 16 residues. J gave up 0 bases and V 5 bases, and 7 bases lay outside the gene matches. CDR1 and CDR2 (germline): SGHKS, YYEKEE (reference sequence). The CDR3 nucleotides read TGTGCCAGCAGACTAGGACTAGCGGGCAGCTCCTACGAGCAGTACTTC. It is translated as CASRLGLAGSSYEQYF.

The CDR3 region has the DNA TGTGCCAGCAGTCCCGGGACAAGTGAAGCTTTCTTT. It translates to CASSPGTSEAFF. The chain recombines TRBV6-1 with TRBJ1-1; tentative D call: TRBD1 (6 bases). This CDR3 has 12 residues. V shed 5 bases and J shed 7 bases, with 11 bases lying between them. Per germline, CDR1 MNHNS and CDR2 SASEGT.

The rearrangement joins TRBV27 to TRBJ2-7; a weak D match, TRBD2 (5 bases). The V end was cut by 5 bases, the J end by 2 bases, with 13 bases between. The germline gives CDR1 MNHEY, CDR2 SMNVEV (reference sequence). The CDR3 has 14 residues. The CDR3 DNA reads TGTGCCAGCAGTGCTAGCAGGAGGACCTACGAGCAGTACTTC. This codes for CASSASRRTYEQYF.

The chain recombines TRBV20-1 with TRBJ1-1, with TRBD1 matching 8 bases. Germline lookup yields CDR1 DFQATT and CDR2 SNEGSKA (reference sequence). J was trimmed by 3 bases and V by 3 bases; bases with no gene match: 3. The CDR3 contains 13 residues. CDR3 sequence reads: CSASTGGYTEAFF. CDR3 in DNA: TGCAGTGCTAGCACAGGGGGGTACACTGAAGCTTTCTTT.

By share, this clone ranks as medium-sized (0.01 to 0.1%). This sequence joins TRBV7-2 and TRBJ2-7, with 7 bases identical to TRBD1. Germline V gene sequence: CDR1 SGHTA, CDR2 FQGNSA. The CDR3 length is 13 residues. The V segment lost 4 bases and the J segment 6 bases; nucleotides outside the gene matches: 6. The CDR3 reads CASSSTTGSEQYF. In nucleotides, the CDR3 is TGTGCCAGCAGCTCCACGACAGGGAGCGAGCAGTACTTC. Supplemented by reference TRBV7-2 and TRBJ2-7, the full variable domain reads GAGVSQSPSNKVTEKGKDVELRCDPISGHTALYWYRQSLGQGLEFLIYFQGNSAPDKSGLPSDRFSAERTGGSVSTLTIQRTQQEDSAVYLCASSSTTGSEQYFGPGTRLTVT.

By share, this clone ranks as medium-sized. The V and J genes are TRBV2 and TRBJ2-7; 7 bases map to TRBD1. CDR1 and CDR2 (germline): SNHLY, FYNNEI. J gave up 3 bases and V 7 bases, and 6 bases lay outside the gene matches. The CDR3 has 13 amino acids. CDR3 residues: CASKVQGVYEQYF. In DNA, the CDR3 is TGTGCCAGCAAGGTGCAGGGGGTCTACGAGCAGTACTTC.

The chain joins TRBV7-2 to TRBJ2-1, with D possibly being TRBD1 or TRBD2 (5 bases each). Trimming took 0 bases from V and 5 from J, leaving 11 bases between them. This CDR3 has 15 residues. Germline CDR1 and CDR2: SGHTA and FQGNSA. CDR3: CASSLAGDSDNEQFF. The CDR3 region has the DNA TGTGCCAGCAGCTTAGCGGGAGACAGCGACAATGAGCAGTTCTTC.

V gene TRBV20-1 combines with J gene TRBJ2-3, with 8 positions matching TRBD2. The germline CDR1 and CDR2 sequences are DFQATT and SNEGSKA (reference sequence). CDR3 length equals 13 residues. J was trimmed by 0 bases and V by 8 bases; bases with no gene match: 4. CDR3 sequence: CSCQRESTDTQYF. The CDR3 DNA reads TGCAGTTGTCAGCGGGAGAGCACAGATACGCAGTATTTT.

This clone occurred many times. The CDR3 reads CSAPRQGNAYEQYF. The CDR3 DNA follows: TGCAGTGCCCCTCGACAGGGGAACGCCTACGAGCAGTACTTC. The chain carries TRBV20-1 and TRBJ2-7; 8 nucleotides align to TRBD1. The trim removed 6 bases at V and 2 bases at J, leaving 9 bases unmatched. The CDR3 length is 14 residues. Looked up from germline, CDR1 is DFQATT and CDR2 is SNEGSKA (reference sequence).

This clone has a count of ten or more. V and J are TRBV20-1 and TRBJ2-1; 15 bases align to TRBD2. Germline CDR1 is DFQATT and CDR2 is SNEGSKA (reference sequence). Trimming took 5 bases from V and 7 from J; bases not matched to a gene: 9. The CDR3 loop spans 16 amino acids. CDR3 in DNA: TGCAGTGCTCCCCTGGGACTAGCGGGGGGTTCTAATGAGCAGTTCTTC. Translating gives CSAPLGLAGGSNEQFF.

In its sample, this clone was seen many times. The gene calls are TRBV19 and TRBJ1-3; no clear D gene. The CDR3 loop spans 15 amino acids. Trimming pared 5 bases from V and 0 bases from J, leaving 11 bases between. CDR1 and CDR2 from the germline V gene are LNHDA and SQIVND (reference sequence). The CDR3 DNA reads as TGTGCCAGTAGTCTTTACAGTGGCTCTGGAAACACCATATATTTT. Translation: CASSLYSGSGNTIYF.

In this sample, this clone turned up many times. V usage is TRBV20-1 and J usage is TRBJ2-5; TRBD2 might be the D (5 bases). The CDR3 sequence is 14 residues long. V lost 1 base, J lost 1 base, and 10 bases lay in between. The germline V gene has CDR1 DFQATT and CDR2 SNEGSKA (reference sequence). The CDR3 here is CSARAGAAQETQYF. In DNA form, the CDR3 reads TGCAGTGCTAGAGCAGGAGCGGCCCAAGAGACCCAGTACTTC.

This clone came up many times. The chain employs TRBV28 and TRBJ2-2; 8 nucleotides align to TRBD1. The CDR3 contains 13 residues. V gave up 5 bases and J gave up 6 bases; unmatched junction bases: 2. The germline V gene has CDR1 MDHEN and CDR2 SYDVKM. DNA of the CDR3: TGTGCCAGCAGTGAGACAGGGGCCGGGGAGCTGTTTTTT. Residues: CASSETGAGELFF.

This clone appeared many times. The CDR3 is CASSPGQTDTQYF. CDR3 coding DNA: TGTGCCAGCTCACCAGGGCAGACAGATACGCAGTATTTT. This chain joins TRBV18 and TRBJ2-3; unclear D gene. Germline values: CDR1 KGHSH, CDR2 LQKENI. The CDR3 totals 13 residues. Trimming took 2 bases from V and 3 from J, leaving 6 bases between them.

This chain connects TRBV27 to TRBJ1-6; tentatively, D is TRBD1 (5 bases). The CDR3 contains 14 residues. The germline V gene encodes CDR1 MNHEY and CDR2 SMNVEV (reference sequence). V lost 10 bases, J lost 3 bases, and 13 bases lay in between. DNA for the CDR3: TGTGCCACAAACCGGGACGGCTATAATTCACCCCTCCACTTT. Protein: CATNRDGYNSPLHF.

This clone was detected only a few times. The chain employs TRBV27 and TRBJ1-2; D is unclear. From germline, CDR1 is MNHEY and CDR2 SMNVEV (reference sequence). The ends were cut back, 10 bases at V and 5 bases at J, with 11 bases in the middle. There are 11 residues in the CDR3. The DNA for the CDR3 is TGTGCCAACAGAGGGAGGTATGGCTACACCTTC. Protein sequence: CANRGRYGYTF.

The sample holds many counts of this clone. This rearrangement joins TRBV7-3 to TRBJ2-5, with D hard to call. CDR1 and CDR2 (germline): SGHTA, FQGTGA. The germline V and J ends were trimmed by 5 bases and 5 bases, with 12 bases remaining between them. The CDR3 extends over 13 amino acids. The CDR3 spells CASSRRIGETQYF. CDR3 DNA sequence: TGTGCCAGCAGCCGCCGTATAGGGGAGACCCAGTACTTC.

Only one count was recorded for this clone. Other nucleotide sequences in the sample specify the same CDR3. The genes are TRBV24-1 and TRBJ2-2, with 10 nucleotides matching TRBD2. In germline, CDR1 is KGHDR, CDR2 SFDVKD. The CDR3 runs 22 residues. J was trimmed by 4 bases and V by 5 bases; bases with no gene match: 24. CDR3 residues: CATSVGRNESGRAVGTTGELFF. The CDR3, as DNA: TGTGCCACCAGTGTGGGCAGGAATGAAAGCGGGAGGGCCGTTGGAACCACCGGGGAGCTGTTTTTT.

The chain combines TRBV6-1 with TRBJ1-5; D uncertain. The CDR3 runs to 12 residues. V shed 6 bases and J shed 3 bases, with 6 bases lying between them. The germline CDR1 and CDR2 sequences are MNHNS and SASEGT. The CDR3, as DNA: TGTGCCAGCAGCCCTCTCAATCAGCCCCAGCATTTT. Its translation is CASSPLNQPQHF.

This clone was seen repeatedly, ten times or more. V and J are TRBV29-1 and TRBJ2-3; unclear D gene. The germline gives CDR1 SQVTM, CDR2 ANQGSEA. The ends were cut back, 0 bases at V and 0 bases at J, with 4 bases in the middle. CDR3 length: 13 residues. CDR3 DNA sequence: TGCAGCGTTGAAGACCCCAGCACAGATACGCAGTATTTT. It yields the protein CSVEDPSTDTQYF.

The V and J genes are TRBV19 and TRBJ2-7; D is possibly TRBD1 (5 bases). Germline V gene data show CDR1 as LNHDA and CDR2 as SQIVND (reference sequence). The V and J ends lost 8 bases and 2 bases respectively, with 16 bases between them. The CDR3 is 14 amino acids. The CDR3 nucleotides are TGTGCCAGTCGTAAAAGGGGCCCCCCCTACGAGCAGTACTTC. Translating it yields CASRKRGPPYEQYF.

Ten or more counts support this clone. This sequence joins TRBV6-4 and TRBJ2-5, with a tentative D call TRBD2 (6 bases). V was trimmed by 3 bases and J by 7 bases, leaving 24 bases between them. The CDR3 runs 17 residues. Germline V gene lookup returns CDR1 MRHNA and CDR2 SNTAGT. This CDR3 reads CASSDYPSAGPHRTQYF. Here the CDR3 DNA reads TGTGCCAGCAGTGATTACCCCTCTGCGGGACCTCATCGGACCCAGTACTTC.

In its sample, this clone was seen many times. The V gene is TRBV4-2, the J gene TRBJ2-7, with D maybe TRBD1 (6 bases). Germline CDR1 and CDR2: LGHNA and YNFKEQ. The CDR3 sequence is 14 residues long. The V and J ends lost 4 bases and 0 bases respectively, with 10 bases between them. DNA of the CDR3: TGTGCCAGCAGCCCTCGGACAGTCTCCTACGAGCAGTACTTC. As protein: CASSPRTVSYEQYF.

The rearrangement joins TRBV11-2 to TRBJ1-6, with 7 nucleotides matching TRBD1. The CDR3 contains 14 residues. The ends lost 2 bases at V and 14 bases at J; junction bases unmatched: 9. Germline V gives CDR1 SGHAT, CDR2 FQNNGV. The CDR3 DNA sequence: TGTGCCAGCAGCTTAAATCCAGGGGGTCCATCCCTCCACTTT. The encoded protein is CASSLNPGGPSLHF.

This chain uses TRBV5-1 with TRBJ2-1; D is ambiguous. Trimming removed 2 bases at V and 10 bases at J, with 19 bases between. The germline V gene has CDR1 SGHRS and CDR2 YFSETQ. The CDR3 is made up of 15 amino acids. CDR3 sequence: CASSLASIGEEEQFF. The CDR3 DNA reads as TGCGCCAGCAGCTTAGCGTCTATCGGAGAAGAGGAGCAGTTCTTC.